These 11 T cell receptor beta chains were all obtained from the same sample, sequenced in a study of glioma-infiltrating T cells. Using RNA template, CDR3s of TCR alpha and beta were amplified with iRepertoire arm-PCR. Each CDR3 protein is one row after TCRdb ran MiXCR on the multiplex PCR reads. The repertoire holds 150,000 to 200,000 distinct CDR3 sequences, approximately 40% seen once, with under 6.5% in the top ten. Sequenced material: glioma tissue, nonneoplastic brain tissue, or PBMCs (not recorded which). These TCRs come from a human donor with low-grade glioma or glioblastoma, undergoing nonglioma brain surgery, or in good health (not recorded which).

The chain is built from TRBV15 and TRBJ1-5; the D is unclear. Per the germline V gene, CDR1 is LNHNV and CDR2 is YYDKDF (reference sequence). This CDR3 contains 13 residues. The ends were cut back, 6 bases at V and 5 bases at J, with 11 bases in the middle. CDR3 amino acids: CATRGFNDQPQHF. Written as DNA, the CDR3 is TGTGCCACCAGAGGGTTCAACGATCAGCCCCAGCATTTT.

For this clonotype: Sequence at one end of the junction differs from germline and may be a read error. In DNA, the CDR3 is TGTCCCAGCATTGAATCGGGGAAAGGCGGCTACACCTTC. Amino acid sequence: CPSIESGKGGYTF. The chain links TRBV6-1 to TRBJ1-2, with D uncertain. Germline V gives CDR1 MNHNS, CDR2 SASEGT. The CDR3 spans 13 residues.

This clonotype turned up a few times. The J gene is TRBJ1-3, the V gene TRBV4-1; possible D gene TRBD1, 5 bases. The CDR3 length is 19 residues. From germline, CDR1 is MGHRA and CDR2 YSYEKL. The V gene lost 1 base and the J gene lost 2 bases, with 21 bases spanning the gap. CDR3 in amino acids: CASSQAFRDSLRAGNTIYF. DNA of the CDR3: TGCGCCAGCAGCCAAGCCTTCCGGGACTCACTAAGGGCTGGAAACACCATATATTTT.

The J gene is TRBJ2-7, the V gene TRBV29-1, with 8 bases identical to TRBD2. The CDR3 has 11 amino acids. V lost 7 bases, J lost 2 bases, and 1 base stayed unmatched. The germline gives CDR1 SQVTM, CDR2 ANQGSEA. The CDR3 is CSAAGAYEQYF. CDR3 in DNA: TGCAGCGCAGCGGGGGCCTACGAGCAGTACTTC.

This clonotype was seen a few times. The gene calls are TRBV4-1 and TRBJ1-2, with a tentative D call TRBD1 (5 bases). The CDR3 is 14 residues long. The germline gives CDR1 MGHRA, CDR2 YSYEKL. The V end lost 1 base, the J end lost 1 base, and 7 bases lay between the germline ends. The CDR3 nucleotides are TGCGCCAGCAGCCAAGGACAGATTAACTATGGCTACACCTTC. Translating gives CASSQGQINYGYTF.

This clonotype was observed at least ten times. The rearrangement uses TRBV20-1 and TRBJ2-7; perhaps TRBD1 as D (5 bases). Trimming removed 0 bases at V and 2 bases at J, with 14 bases between. The germline gives CDR1 DFQATT, CDR2 SNEGSKA (reference sequence). This CDR3 comprises 15 residues. CDR3 region: CSARDHKGNPYEQYF. The CDR3 DNA reads TGCAGTGCTAGAGATCATAAGGGGAACCCCTACGAGCAGTACTTC.

This clonotype was seen ten or more times. The chain uses TRBV20-1 and TRBJ1-2, with D maybe TRBD1 (5 bases). V shed 6 bases and J shed 2 bases, with 10 bases lying between them. This CDR3 spans 12 amino acids. CDR1 is DFQATT and CDR2 is SNEGSKA in the germline V gene (reference sequence). The CDR3 here is CSAQGSNYGYTF. The DNA for the CDR3 is TGCAGTGCGCAGGGTTCCAACTATGGCTACACCTTC.

This clonotype was recorded at least ten times. J is TRBJ2-5 and V is TRBV20-1; D might be TRBD2 (6 bases). Germline V gene lookup returns CDR1 DFQATT and CDR2 SNEGSKA (reference sequence). V was pared by 5 bases and J by 2 bases, with 18 bases between. CDR3 length: 15 amino acids. The CDR3 DNA reads as TGCAGTGCTCTGCCGATGGGACTCTCACAAGAGACCCAGTACTTC. Translation: CSALPMGLSQETQYF.

Remarks on this clonotype: A read error may be the cause here, since a much bigger clone is one base away. V is TRBV27 and J is TRBJ2-1; TRBD2 matches at 11 bases. CDR1 is MNHEY, CDR2 SMNVEV, per germline (reference sequence). The CDR3 contains 15 residues. The ends lost 8 bases at V and 14 bases at J; junction bases unmatched: 17. In DNA, the CDR3 is TGTGCCAGCGGCCTAATTAGCGGGAGGGCCCTTAGCGAGTTCTTC. It translates to CASGLISGRALSEFF.

In its sample, this clonotype was seen many times. The rearrangement joins TRBV19 to TRBJ1-5, with 9 bases fitting TRBD1. V shed 5 bases, J shed 3 bases, and the junction held 5 bases outside the gene matches. CDR1 is LNHDA, CDR2 SQIVND, per germline (reference sequence). The CDR3 is 15 residues long. The CDR3 region is CASSSGQGYNQPQHF. The CDR3 coding sequence is TGTGCCAGTAGTTCGGGACAGGGATACAATCAGCCCCAGCATTTT.

This clonotype was counted a single time. This sequence may be a read error, since a much larger clone differs from it by one base. This chain connects TRBV7-2 to TRBJ2-7; 9 positions agree with TRBD1. Germline values: CDR1 SGHTA, CDR2 FQGNSA. The CDR3 totals 14 residues. CDR3 sequence reads: CAISMGGTGKEQYF. CDR3 nucleotide sequence: TGTGCCATCAGCATGGGAGGGACAGGGAAGGAGCAGTACTTC.